This entry concerns a single T cell receptor (beta chain). Germline CDR1 reads GTSNPN; CDR2 reads SVGIG (reference sequence). The CDR3 loop spans 13 amino acids. Trimming left V 4 bases short and J 2 bases short, with 10 bases between. These data come from a study of cytomegalovirus exposure and HLA in healthy donors. This PCR relied on a set of 60 Vbeta primers and 13 Jbeta primers. Here immunoSEQ multiplex PCR was the method, and the copy in TCRdb shows in-frame clones only, minus some. The sample shows about 200,000 clones, around 79% of them seen only once. The sequence came from a male donor in good health and CMV-seropositive. This chain joins TRBV30 and TRBJ2-3, with D perhaps TRBD2 (5 bases). Sequenced sample: PBMCs. The CDR3 region is CAWTPDYTDTQYF. The CDR3 coding sequence is TGTGCCTGGACCCCAGACTACACAGATACGCAGTATTTT.